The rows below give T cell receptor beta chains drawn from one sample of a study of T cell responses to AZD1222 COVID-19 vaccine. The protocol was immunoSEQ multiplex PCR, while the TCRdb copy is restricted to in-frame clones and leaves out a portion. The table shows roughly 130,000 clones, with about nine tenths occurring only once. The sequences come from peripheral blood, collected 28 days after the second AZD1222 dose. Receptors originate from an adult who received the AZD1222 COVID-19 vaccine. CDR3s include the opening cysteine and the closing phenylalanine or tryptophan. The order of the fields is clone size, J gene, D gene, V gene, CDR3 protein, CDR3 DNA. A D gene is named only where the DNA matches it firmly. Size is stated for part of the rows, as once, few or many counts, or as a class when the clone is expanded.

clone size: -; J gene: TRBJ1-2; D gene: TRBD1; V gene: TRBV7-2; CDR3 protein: CASSLAPGTGGVGYTF; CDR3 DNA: TGTGCCAGCAGCTTAGCCCCCGGGACAGGGGGGGTTGGCTACACCTTC
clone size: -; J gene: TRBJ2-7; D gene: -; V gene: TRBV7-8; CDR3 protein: CASSRDAIEQYF; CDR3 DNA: TGTGCCAGCAGCCGGGACGCAATCGAGCAGTACTTC
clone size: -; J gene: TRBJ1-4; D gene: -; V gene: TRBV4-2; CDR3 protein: CASSQGAQVTEKLFF; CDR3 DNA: TGTGCCAGCAGCCAAGGCGCCCAGGTGACTGAAAAACTGTTTTTT
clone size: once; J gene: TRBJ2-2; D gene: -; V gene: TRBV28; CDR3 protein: CASSLGGNVVGELFF; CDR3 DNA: TGTGCCAGCAGTTTAGGTGGGAATGTGGTAGGGGAGCTGTTTTTT
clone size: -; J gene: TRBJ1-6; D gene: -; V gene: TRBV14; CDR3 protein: CASSQDGTPGTPLHF; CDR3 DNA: TGTGCCAGCAGCCAAGACGGGACCCCGGGAACACCCCTCCACTTT
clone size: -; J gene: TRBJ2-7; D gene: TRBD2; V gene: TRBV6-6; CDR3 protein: CASRDTSGSTYEQYF; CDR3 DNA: TGTGCCAGCAGGGATACTAGCGGGTCCACCTACGAGCAGTACTTC
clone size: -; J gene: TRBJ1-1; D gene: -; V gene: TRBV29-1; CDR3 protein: CSVERGAEAFF; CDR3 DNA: TGCAGCGTTGAAAGGGGGGCTGAAGCTTTCTTT
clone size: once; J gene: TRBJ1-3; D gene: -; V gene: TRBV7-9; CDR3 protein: CASSQDLSSGNTIYF; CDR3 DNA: TGTGCCAGCAGCCAAGACCTAAGCTCTGGAAACACCATATATTTT
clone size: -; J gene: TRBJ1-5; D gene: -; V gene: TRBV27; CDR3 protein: CASSLTRVRGQPQHF; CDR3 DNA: TGTGCCAGCAGTTTAACCAGGGTTCGGGGGCAGCCCCAGCATTTT
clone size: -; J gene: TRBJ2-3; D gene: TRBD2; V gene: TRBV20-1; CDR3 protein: CSASRLAGGYSTDTQYF; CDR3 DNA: TGCAGTGCTAGTCGACTAGCGGGGGGCTATAGCACAGATACGCAGTATTTT
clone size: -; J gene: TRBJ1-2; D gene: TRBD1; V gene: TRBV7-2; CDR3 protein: CASSLEGRGYGYTF; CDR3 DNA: TGTGCCAGCAGCTTAGAGGGCAGGGGGTATGGCTACACCTTC
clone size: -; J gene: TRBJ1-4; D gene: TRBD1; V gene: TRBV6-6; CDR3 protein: CASSYGTGEKLFF; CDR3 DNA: TGTGCCAGCAGTTACGGGACAGGTGAAAAACTGTTTTTT
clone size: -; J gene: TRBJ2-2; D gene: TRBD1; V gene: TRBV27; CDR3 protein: CASSGLLDRGTGELFF; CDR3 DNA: TGTGCCAGCAGTGGTTTATTGGACAGGGGAACCGGGGAGCTGTTTTTT
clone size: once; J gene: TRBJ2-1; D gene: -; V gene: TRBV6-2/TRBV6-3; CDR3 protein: CASSLSRGIRGGNEQFF; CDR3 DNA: TGTGCCAGCAGCCTGTCGAGGGGGATCCGTGGTGGAAATGAGCAGTTCTTC
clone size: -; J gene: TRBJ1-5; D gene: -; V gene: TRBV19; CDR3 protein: CASSIGQGGQPQHF; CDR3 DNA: TGTGCCAGTAGTATAGGCCAGGGAGGCCAGCCCCAGCATTTT
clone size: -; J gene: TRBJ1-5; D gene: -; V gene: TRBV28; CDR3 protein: CASSLDNQPQHF; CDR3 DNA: TGTGCCAGCAGTTTAGACAACCAGCCCCAGCATTTT